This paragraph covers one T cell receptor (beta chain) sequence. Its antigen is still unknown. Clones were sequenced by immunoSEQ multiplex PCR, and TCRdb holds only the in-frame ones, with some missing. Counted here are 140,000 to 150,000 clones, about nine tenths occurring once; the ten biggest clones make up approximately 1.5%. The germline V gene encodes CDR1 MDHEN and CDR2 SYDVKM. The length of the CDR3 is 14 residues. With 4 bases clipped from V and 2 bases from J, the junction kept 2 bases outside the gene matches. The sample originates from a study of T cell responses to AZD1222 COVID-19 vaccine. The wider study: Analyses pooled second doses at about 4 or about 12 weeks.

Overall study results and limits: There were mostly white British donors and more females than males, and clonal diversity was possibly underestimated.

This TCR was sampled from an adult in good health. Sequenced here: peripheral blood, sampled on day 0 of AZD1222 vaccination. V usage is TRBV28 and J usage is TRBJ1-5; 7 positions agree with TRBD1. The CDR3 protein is CASSWGTGNQPQHF. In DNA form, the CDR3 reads TGTGCCAGCAGTTGGGGGACAGGCAATCAGCCCCAGCATTTT.